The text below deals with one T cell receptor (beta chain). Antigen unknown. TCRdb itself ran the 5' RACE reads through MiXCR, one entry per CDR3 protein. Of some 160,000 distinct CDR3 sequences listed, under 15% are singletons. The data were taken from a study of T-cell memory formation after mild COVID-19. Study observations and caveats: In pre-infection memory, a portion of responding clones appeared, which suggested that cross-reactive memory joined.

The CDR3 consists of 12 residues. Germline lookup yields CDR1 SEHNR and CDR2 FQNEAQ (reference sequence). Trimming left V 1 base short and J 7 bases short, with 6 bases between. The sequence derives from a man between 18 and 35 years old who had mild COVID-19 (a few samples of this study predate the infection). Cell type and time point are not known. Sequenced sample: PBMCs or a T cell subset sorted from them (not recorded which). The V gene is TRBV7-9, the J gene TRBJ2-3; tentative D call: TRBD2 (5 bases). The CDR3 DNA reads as TGTGCCAGCAGCTTAGGGAGGTATACGCAGTATTTT. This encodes CASSLGRYTQYF.